Presented here are 24 T cell receptor beta chains from one specimen sequenced in a study of CXCR3-negative and CXCR3-positive naive CD8 T cells. The libraries of TRB cDNA were constructed through 5' RACE using UMI labels. TCRdb reprocessed the 5' RACE reads, with one entry per CDR3 protein and no DNA. The sample has 130,000 or so distinct CDR3 sequences, and its top ten clones hold around 0.5%. Material for sequencing was naive CXCR3- CD8+ T cells from blood. The subset denotes: CD45RO-CCR7+CD27+CD95- naive CD8+ T cells lacking CXCR3 (TNR3-). The receptors come from a human donor in good health. Some clones in this sample may be carry-over from other donors' samples.

The chain is built from TRBV2 and TRBJ2-1; TCRdb gives TRBD1 as the D gene, but with no DNA this cannot be confirmed. The CDR3 consists of 12 residues. Germline-derived CDR1 and CDR2 are SNHLY and FYNNEI. CDR3 in amino acids: CASSGDSSEQFF.

CDR3 in amino acids: CAISQGNLSGNTIYF. The chain links TRBV10-3 to TRBJ1-3. CDR1 is ENHRY and CDR2 is SYGVKD in the germline V gene. The CDR3 has 15 amino acids.

The CDR3: CAAQDRDGTDTQYF. The chain recombines TRBV12-3 or TRBV12-4 with TRBJ2-3; the TRBD1 assignment by TCRdb is unverifiable without DNA. The CDR3 runs 14 residues.

The chain uses TRBV29-1 and TRBJ2-7. The CDR3 has 14 amino acids. The V gene's germline CDR1 is SQVTM and CDR2 ANQGSEA. The CDR3 sequence: CSVYDNFLSYEQYF.

This chain joins TRBV4-2 and TRBJ1-2; the TRBD1 assignment by TCRdb is unverifiable without DNA. Germline lookup yields CDR1 LGHNA and CDR2 YNFKEQ. The CDR3 has 15 amino acids. The CDR3 loop is CDSSQVTGARDGYTF.

This chain uses TRBV7-9 with TRBJ1-1; without DNA, the TCRdb call of TRBD1 cannot be checked. Germline V CDR1 and CDR2: SEHNR, FQNEAQ (reference sequence). The CDR3 totals 12 residues. The CDR3 sequence is CATQQGNTEAFF.

This chain uses TRBV29-1 with TRBJ2-7; TCRdb returns TRBD2, unconfirmable since there is no DNA. The CDR3 contains 13 residues. Germline V gene lookup returns CDR1 SQVTM and CDR2 ANQGSEA. The CDR3 protein is CSVGLAGPYEQYF.

V is TRBV10-3 and J is TRBJ2-5; the TCRdb D gene call, TRBD2, has no DNA to confirm it. This CDR3 has 16 residues. Germline V gene lookup returns CDR1 ENHRY and CDR2 SYGVKD. CDR3 loop: CAISEPGLEGQETQYF.

This chain's CDR3 is CASSLAGRSTDTQYF. The chain recombines TRBV7-2 with TRBJ2-3. CDR1 and CDR2 (germline): SGHTA, FQGNSA. The CDR3 loop spans 15 amino acids.

This chain uses TRBV7-9 with TRBJ1-1; with no DNA, the TCRdb D assignment of TRBD1 cannot be verified. The CDR3 totals 18 residues. Per the germline V gene, CDR1 is SEHNR and CDR2 is FQNEAQ (reference sequence). CDR3 loop: CASSDDRGPDFFNTEAFF. Filled out from reference TRBV7-9 and TRBJ1-1, the complete variable domain reads DTGVSQNPRHKITKRGQNVTFRCDPISEHNRLYWYRQTLGQGPEFLTYFQNEAQLEKSRLLSDRFSAERPKGSFSTLEIQRTEQGDSAMYLCASSDDRGPDFFNTEAFFGQGTRLTVV.

The chain is built from TRBV7-3 and TRBJ2-3; absent DNA, TCRdb's TRBD1 call cannot be checked. The CDR3 runs to 14 residues. Germline V gene sequence: CDR1 SGHTA, CDR2 FQGTGA. This CDR3 is CASSFGTHPDTQYF.

The chain couples TRBV12-3 or TRBV12-4 to TRBJ2-4; the TCRdb call, TRBD1, lacks DNA for checking. This CDR3 comprises 16 residues. The CDR3 is CASSFGPPESNGIQYF.

The rearrangement joins TRBV12-3 or TRBV12-4 to TRBJ2-5; the D call of TRBD1 rests on TCRdb alone, since no DNA is present to check it. The length of the CDR3 is 15 residues. The CDR3 here is CASSLGGGVQETQYF.

The V gene is TRBV4-1, the J gene TRBJ2-7. CDR3 size: 15 residues. CDR1 and CDR2 from the germline V gene are MGHRA and YSYEKL. The CDR3: CASSEGTGAAYEQYF.

The chain uses TRBV6-5 and TRBJ2-2. The CDR3 loop spans 14 amino acids. Germline CDR1 MNHEY, CDR2 SVGAGI. The CDR3 here is CASTKVPIPGELFF.

The chain joins TRBV29-1 to TRBJ2-7; TCRdb names TRBD2, which stays unverified in the absence of DNA. The germline CDR1 and CDR2 sequences are SQVTM and ANQGSEA. This CDR3 is built from 15 residues. The CDR3: CSVVALAGEPYEQYF.

The chain combines TRBV16 with TRBJ1-5; TCRdb calls TRBD1, which cannot be checked without DNA. This CDR3 region has 13 residues. Germline-derived CDR1 and CDR2 are KGHSY and FQNENV. The CDR3 region is CASSQGGAQPQHF.

The chain combines TRBV12-3 or TRBV12-4 with TRBJ2-5; TCRdb indicates TRBD1, and absent DNA this call remains unverified. There are 14 residues in the CDR3. CDR3 loop: CASSLDRERETQYF.

This sequence joins TRBV9 and TRBJ2-2; TCRdb's D call of TRBD2 is untestable without DNA. Germline-derived CDR1 and CDR2 are SGDLS and YYNGEE. CDR3 length: 18 residues. The CDR3 here is CASSGRTIAGGPSGELFF.

The rearrangement joins TRBV23-1 to TRBJ2-7; TCRdb returns TRBD1, unconfirmable since there is no DNA. TRBV23-1 is noted as an ORF with a role that remains uncertain. CDR3 size: 13 residues. The CDR3 region is CASSQGTAERRHF.

The chain recombines TRBV30 with TRBJ2-6; there is no DNA to check the TCRdb D call of TRBD1. This CDR3 has 17 amino acids. Germline V gene sequence: CDR1 GTSNPN, CDR2 SVGIG (reference sequence). CDR3 sequence: CAWSLPLGLSGANVLTF.

The V gene is TRBV7-9, the J gene TRBJ2-7; TCRdb returns TRBD2, unconfirmable since there is no DNA. This CDR3 comprises 16 residues. The germline gives CDR1 SEHNR, CDR2 FQNEAQ (reference sequence). The CDR3 region is CASSLLPPAGRGTGPF.

The V gene is TRBV11-2, the J gene TRBJ2-3; TCRdb indicates TRBD1, and absent DNA this call remains unverified. The CDR3 totals 17 residues. Per germline, CDR1 SGHAT and CDR2 FQNNGV. CDR3 loop: CASSELGGTYPGDTQYF.

V usage is TRBV27 and J usage is TRBJ1-1; absent DNA, TCRdb's TRBD1 call cannot be checked. Germline values: CDR1 MNHEY, CDR2 SMNVEV (reference sequence). The CDR3 contains 14 residues. CDR3 amino acids: CASSTQGGGTEAFF.